This T cell receptor beta chain was profiled in a study of shared clonotypes between healthy human individuals. Data came from immunoSEQ multiplex PCR; TCRdb stores just in-frame clones and leaves some out. The data show 300,000 to 400,000 clones, more than 75% seen once. CDR1 is SGHVS, CDR2 FQNEAQ, per germline. Trimming removed 2 bases from V and 6 bases from J, with 8 bases in between. CDR3 length: 12 residues. The material sequenced was memory CD8+ T cells sorted from blood. Subset here: CD45RO+ cells pooled with CCR7-negative TemRA cells. This TCR came from a man between 18 and 35 years old in good health. This rearrangement joins TRBV7-8 to TRBJ2-7; D might be TRBD1 (6 bases). CDR3 sequence reads: CASSLQGPEQYF. CDR3 nucleotides: TGTGCCAGCAGCTTACAGGGGCCCGAGCAGTACTTC. Full variable domain (rest looked up from reference TRBV7-8 and TRBJ2-7): GAGVSQSPRYKVAKRGQDVALRCDPISGHVSLFWYQQALGQGPEFLTYFQNEAQLDKSGLPSDRFFAERPEGSVSTLKIQRTQQEDSAVYLCASSLQGPEQYFGPGTRLTVT.